Below are 8 T cell receptor beta chains sequenced from a single sample in a study of cytomegalovirus exposure and HLA in healthy donors. It was with 60 Vbeta and 13 Jbeta primers that the PCR ran. The protocol was immunoSEQ multiplex PCR, while the TCRdb copy is restricted to in-frame clones and leaves out a portion. The sample contains about 190,000 clones, about nine tenths of which appear only once. The sample consisted of PBMCs. Receptors originate from a boy between 2 and 10 years old in good health and CMV-seronegative.

The CDR3 protein is CASKFVGATNEKLFF. CDR3 DNA: TGTGCCAGCAAATTTGTTGGAGCAACTAATGAAAAACTGTTTTTT. The rearrangement joins TRBV28 to TRBJ1-4; D gene ambiguous. Trimming took off 7 bases at V and 0 bases at J, with 12 bases between the two ends. The length of the CDR3 is 15 residues. CDR1 MDHEN and CDR2 SYDVKM come from the germline V gene. Drawing the rest from reference TRBV28 and TRBJ1-4, the complete variable domain is DVKVTQSSRYLVKRTGEKVFLECVQDMDHENMFWYRQDPGLGLRLIYFSYDVKMKEKGDIPEGYSVSREKKERFSLILESASTNQTSMYLCASKFVGATNEKLFFGSGTQLSVL.

The gene calls are TRBV5-5 and TRBJ1-5; D not certain. V dropped 0 bases and J dropped 0 bases, with 7 bases sitting between them. Germline-derived CDR1 and CDR2 are SGHKS and YYEKEE (reference sequence). The CDR3 consists of 15 residues. The chain's CDR3 is CASSLDPYSNQPQHF. CDR3 DNA sequence: TGTGCCAGCAGCTTGGACCCCTATAGCAATCAGCCCCAGCATTTT.

The rearrangement joins TRBV10-1 to TRBJ1-5, with TRBD1 identical over 10 bases. J lost 3 bases, V lost 6 bases, and 8 bases had no gene match. Looked up from germline, CDR1 is WNHNN and CDR2 is SYGVQD (reference sequence). The CDR3 is 16 residues long. CDR3 sequence reads: CASRGTGECFNQPQHF. DNA of the CDR3: TGCGCCAGCAGGGGGACAGGGGAGTGCTTCAATCAGCCCCAGCATTTT.

The genes are TRBV10-1 and TRBJ2-2; TRBD1 is a possible D gene (5 bases). The V gene's germline CDR1 is WNHNN and CDR2 SYGVQD (reference sequence). This CDR3 has 16 amino acids. The V end was cut by 4 bases, the J end by 1 base, with 13 bases between. The CDR3 bases are TGCGCCAGCAGTGGTTCCAGGACACAGAACACCGGGGAGCTGTTTTTT. It specifies CASSGSRTQNTGELFF.

The CDR3 sequence: CASSEGPGELGTEAFF. As DNA, the CDR3 is TGTGCCAGTAGTGAGGGGCCAGGGGAGCTGGGCACTGAAGCTTTCTTT. The V gene is TRBV19, the J gene TRBJ1-1, with a possible D match to TRBD1 (6 bases). The V gene lost 5 bases and the J gene lost 4 bases, with 20 bases spanning the gap. Germline CDR1 LNHDA, CDR2 SQIVND (reference sequence). The CDR3 length is 16 residues.

The chain uses TRBV6-1 and TRBJ1-1, with D uncertain. Germline V gene sequence: CDR1 MNHNS, CDR2 SASEGT. Trimming stripped 6 bases from V and 3 bases from J, with 11 bases between. This CDR3 contains 13 residues. This chain's CDR3 is CASSFDTYTEAFF. In nucleotides, the CDR3 is TGTGCCAGCAGCTTTGACACTTACACTGAAGCTTTCTTT.

The chain uses TRBV6-1 and TRBJ2-7, with TRBD2 identical over 8 bases. V lost 2 bases to trimming and J lost 2 bases; unmatched junction nucleotides: 5. Germline V gene data show CDR1 as MNHNS and CDR2 as SASEGT. This CDR3 comprises 15 residues. The CDR3 region has the DNA TGTGCCAGCAGTGAACGGGGGGGAGCCACCTACGAGCAGTACTTC. It encodes CASSERGGATYEQYF.

V and J are TRBV4-1 and TRBJ2-7; D unclear. Germline lookup yields CDR1 MGHRA and CDR2 YSYEKL. V lost 2 bases, J lost 7 bases, and 12 bases lay in between. CDR3 length equals 13 residues. Here the CDR3 reads CASSQIRLAEQYF. In DNA, the CDR3 is TGCGCCAGCAGCCAAATCAGGCTCGCAGAGCAGTACTTC.